These T cell receptor beta chains were read from a single sample in a study of T-cell memory formation after mild COVID-19. TCRdb used MiXCR to reprocess the 5' RACE reads, holding one entry per CDR3 protein. The sample shows under 250,000 distinct CDR3 sequences, 8.5% to 9.5% of them seen only once. The sequenced material came from PBMCs or a T cell subset sorted from them (not recorded which). These receptors were taken from a man aged 18 to 30 who had mild COVID-19 (a few samples of this study predate the infection). Cell type and time point are not known. Both conserved end residues are part of each CDR3. D genes are given only for firm matches. Size is omitted from some rows. Given values are once, few, many or a class for expanded clones.

CDR3nt | CDR3aa | v_gene | d_gene | abundance | len | j_gene
TGTGCCAGCAGTGCGACAGGGCTGGGCTACGAGCAGTACTTC | CASSATGLGYEQYF | TRBV6-1 | TRBD1 | - | 14 | TRBJ2-7
TGTGCCAGCAGCTACAGGGCAGATACGCAGTATTTT | CASSYRADTQYF | TRBV7-2 | - | many | 12 | TRBJ2-3
TGTGCCAGCAGCACAGGGACTTCTGGGGTCGTAGATACGCAGTATTTT | CASSTGTSGVVDTQYF | TRBV7-2 | - | - | 16 | TRBJ2-3
TGTGCCAGCAGCCGACTGATTAACTATGGCTACACCTTC | CASSRLINYGYTF | TRBV5-6 | - | - | 13 | TRBJ1-2
TGCAGTGCAACTAGCGGGGCCACAGATACGCAGTATTTT | CSATSGATDTQYF | TRBV20-1 | TRBD2 | few | 13 | TRBJ2-3
TGTGCCAGCACCTACAACAGCGATAGCAATCAGCCCCAGCATTTT | CASTYNSDSNQPQHF | TRBV6-2/TRBV6-3 | - | - | 15 | TRBJ1-5
TGTGCCAGCAGTTTGAGGGGGCTGGATTTGGATCAGCCCCAGCATTTT | CASSLRGLDLDQPQHF | TRBV12-3/TRBV12-4 | TRBD1 | - | 16 | TRBJ1-5
TGTGCCAGCTCACCAGCCGGGACAGCTGGAAACACCATATATTTT | CASSPAGTAGNTIYF | TRBV18 | TRBD1 | few | 15 | TRBJ1-3
TGTGCCAGCAGCCCTAGCGGGGGGAACTACAATGAGCAGTTCTTC | CASSPSGGNYNEQFF | TRBV6-5 | TRBD2 | - | 15 | TRBJ2-1
TGTGCCAGCAACCTACCAGGCTCTGGGGCCAACGTCCTGACTTTC | CASNLPGSGANVLTF | TRBV2 | - | few | 15 | TRBJ2-6
TGCGCCAGCAGCTCCCCTTTTGAGGACGGCACTGAAGCTTTCTTT | CASSSPFEDGTEAFF | TRBV5-1 | - | - | 15 | TRBJ1-1
TGTGCCAGCAGCCAAGATTCAGAGCGGGGGGGCCAAGAGACCCAGTACTTC | CASSQDSERGGQETQYF | TRBV3-2 | - | few | 17 | TRBJ2-5